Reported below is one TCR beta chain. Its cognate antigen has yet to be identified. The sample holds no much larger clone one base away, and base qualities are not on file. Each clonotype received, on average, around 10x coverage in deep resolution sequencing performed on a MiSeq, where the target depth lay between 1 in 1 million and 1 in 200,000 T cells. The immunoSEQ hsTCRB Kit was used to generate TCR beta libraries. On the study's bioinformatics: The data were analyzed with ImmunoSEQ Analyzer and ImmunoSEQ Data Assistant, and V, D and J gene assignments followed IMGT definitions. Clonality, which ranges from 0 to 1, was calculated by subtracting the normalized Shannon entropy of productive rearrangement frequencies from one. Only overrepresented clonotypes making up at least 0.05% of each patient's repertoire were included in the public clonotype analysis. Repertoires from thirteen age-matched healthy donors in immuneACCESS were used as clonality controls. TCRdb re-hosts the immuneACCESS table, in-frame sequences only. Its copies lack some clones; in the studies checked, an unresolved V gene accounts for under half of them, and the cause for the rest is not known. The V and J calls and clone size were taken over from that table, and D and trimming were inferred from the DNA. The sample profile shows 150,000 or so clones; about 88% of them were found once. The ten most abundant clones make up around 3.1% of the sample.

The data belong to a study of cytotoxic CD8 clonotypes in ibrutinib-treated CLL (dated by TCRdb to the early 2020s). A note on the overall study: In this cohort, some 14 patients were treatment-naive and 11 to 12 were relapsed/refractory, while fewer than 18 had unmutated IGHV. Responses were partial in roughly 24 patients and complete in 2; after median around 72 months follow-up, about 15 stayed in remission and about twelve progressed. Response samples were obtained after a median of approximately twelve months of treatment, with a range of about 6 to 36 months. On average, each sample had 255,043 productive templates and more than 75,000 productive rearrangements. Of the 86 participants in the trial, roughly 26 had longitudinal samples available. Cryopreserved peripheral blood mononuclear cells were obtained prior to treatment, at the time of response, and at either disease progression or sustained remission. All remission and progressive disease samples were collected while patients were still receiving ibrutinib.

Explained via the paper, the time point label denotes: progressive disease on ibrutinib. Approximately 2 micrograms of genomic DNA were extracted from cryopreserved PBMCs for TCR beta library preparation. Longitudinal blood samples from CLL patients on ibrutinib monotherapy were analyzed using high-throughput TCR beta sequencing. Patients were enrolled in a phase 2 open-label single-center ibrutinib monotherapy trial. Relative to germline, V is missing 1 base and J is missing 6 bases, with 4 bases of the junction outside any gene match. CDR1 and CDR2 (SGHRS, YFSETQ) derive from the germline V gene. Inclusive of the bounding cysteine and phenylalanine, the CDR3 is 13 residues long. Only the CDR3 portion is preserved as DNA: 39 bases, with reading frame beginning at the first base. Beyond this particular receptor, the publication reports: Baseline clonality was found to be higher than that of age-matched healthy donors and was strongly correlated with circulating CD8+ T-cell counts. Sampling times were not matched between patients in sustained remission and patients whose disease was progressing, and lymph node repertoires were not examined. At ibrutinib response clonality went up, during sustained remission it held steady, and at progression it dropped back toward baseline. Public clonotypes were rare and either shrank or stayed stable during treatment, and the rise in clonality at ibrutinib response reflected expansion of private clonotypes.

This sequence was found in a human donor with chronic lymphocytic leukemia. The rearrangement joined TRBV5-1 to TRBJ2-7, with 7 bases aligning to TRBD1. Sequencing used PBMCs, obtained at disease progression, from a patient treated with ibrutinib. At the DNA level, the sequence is TGCGCCAGCAGCTTGACAGGGGAAGGCGAGCAGTACTTC. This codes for CASSLTGEGEQYF.